The 29 T cell receptor beta chains reported below all come from one sample, sequenced in a study of high-grade serous ovarian cancer treatment subgroups. Tumor samples were obtained before definitive surgery or chemotherapy. Libraries were prepared by immunoSEQ multiplex PCR; TCRdb keeps only in-frame clonotypes and omits some of them. The data show about 16,000 clones, under 85% seen once. The sequencing sample was made of tumor tissue. These receptors originate from a human donor with high-grade serous ovarian cancer.

The chain employs TRBV6-5 and TRBJ1-4; D is unresolved. With 6 bases removed from V and 3 bases from J, the gap between germline ends came to 14 bases. Germline V gene data show CDR1 as MNHEY and CDR2 as SVGAGI. The CDR3 has 15 residues. The CDR3 sequence is CASSLMTGPNEKLFF. DNA for the CDR3: TGTGCCAGCAGCCTAATGACGGGTCCTAATGAAAAACTGTTTTTT.

J is TRBJ1-2 and V is TRBV11-2; no clear D gene. This CDR3 comprises 12 residues. Trimming removed 3 bases at V and 4 bases at J, with 6 bases between. Germline assignment: CDR1 SGHAT and CDR2 FQNNGV. The DNA for the CDR3 is TGTGCCAGCAGCTTGGATGTCTATGGCTACACCTTC. The encoded protein is CASSLDVYGYTF.

The rearrangement uses TRBV7-9 and TRBJ1-4, with D tentatively TRBD1 (5 bases). Per germline, CDR1 SEHNR and CDR2 FQNEAQ (reference sequence). Between the trimmed V and J ends, which lost 5 bases and 8 bases, there was a span of 18 bases. This CDR3 region has 15 residues. The CDR3 DNA follows: TGTGCCAGCAGCCCTAGTGGGGGACCAAAGGAAAAACTGTTTTTT. Translation gives CASSPSGGPKEKLFF.

This chain links TRBV6-5 with TRBJ1-5; 7 bases match TRBD1. Germline V gene sequence: CDR1 MNHEY, CDR2 SVGAGI. The CDR3 covers 14 residues. Trimming at V came to 6 bases and at J to 7 bases, leaving 9 bases not matched to a gene. For the CDR3, the DNA is TGTGCCAGCAGCACAAAGGGGGCCGGGCAGCCCCAGCATTTT. As protein: CASSTKGAGQPQHF.

This clone was observed a few times. The chain couples TRBV19 to TRBJ1-2, with TRBD1 identical over 10 bases. Trimming at V came to 7 bases and at J to 8 bases, leaving 13 bases not matched to a gene. The CDR3 is 15 amino acids. Germline assignment: CDR1 LNHDA and CDR2 SQIVND (reference sequence). The CDR3 DNA is TGTGCCAGTACGGGACAGGGGATATTTCATCGCGGCTACACCTTC. It codes for CASTGQGIFHRGYTF.

This chain links TRBV7-2 with TRBJ2-3, with no clear D. The CDR3 spans 12 residues. Trimming left V 5 bases short and J 4 bases short, with 7 bases between. CDR1 and CDR2 from the germline V gene are SGHTA and FQGNSA. The CDR3 DNA reads as TGTGCCAGCAGCCTTCTCGCAGATACGCAGTATTTT. The encoded protein is CASSLLADTQYF. The complete variable domain, with remaining parts taken from reference TRBV7-2 and TRBJ2-3, reads GAGVSQSPSNKVTEKGKDVELRCDPISGHTALYWYRQSLGQGLEFLIYFQGNSAPDKSGLPSDRFSAERTGGSVSTLTIQRTQQEDSAVYLCASSLLADTQYFGPGTRLTVL.

This clone appeared once. The V call is TRBV18, the J call TRBJ2-2; TRBD1 matches 7 bases. The germline gives CDR1 KGHSH, CDR2 LQKENI. The trim removed 0 bases at V and 1 base at J, leaving 2 bases unmatched. CDR3 size: 16 residues. The CDR3 DNA reads TGTGCCAGCTCACCACCGGACAGGCTGAACACCGGGGAGCTGTTTTTT. It codes for CASSPPDRLNTGELFF.

The V gene is TRBV9, the J gene TRBJ1-2; D remains ambiguous. The CDR3 sequence is 16 residues long. Germline CDR1 SGDLS, CDR2 YYNGEE. V was pared by 4 bases and J by 2 bases, with 18 bases between. In nucleotides, the CDR3 is TGTGCCAGCAGCCCCCACCCCCGGGGATGGAACTATGGCTACACCTTC. Translated, it gives CASSPHPRGWNYGYTF.

The chain joins TRBV6-5 to TRBJ1-1; D not certain. This CDR3 has 14 residues. V shed 0 bases and J shed 4 bases, with 9 bases lying between them. CDR1 and CDR2 (germline): MNHEY, SVGAGI. The CDR3: CASSYSREGTEAFF. The CDR3 DNA reads TGTGCCAGCAGTTACTCTAGGGAGGGCACTGAAGCTTTCTTT.

The rearrangement joins TRBV7-2 to TRBJ2-1; no reliable D call. The CDR3 has 15 amino acids. Trimming left V 2 bases short and J 4 bases short, with 12 bases between. Germline assignment: CDR1 SGHTA and CDR2 FQGNSA. CDR3 DNA sequence: TGTGCCAGCAGCTTAAGAGTTGGCGGATACAATGAGCAGTTCTTC. This codes for CASSLRVGGYNEQFF.

This rearrangement joins TRBV9 to TRBJ1-6; no firm D call. Germline V lookup: CDR1 SGDLS, CDR2 YYNGEE. There are 15 residues in the CDR3. Trimming stripped 0 bases from V and 7 bases from J, with 11 bases between. In nucleotides, the CDR3 is TGTGCCAGCAGCGTAGGGGCTATCGACAATTCACCCCTCCACTTT. It is translated as CASSVGAIDNSPLHF.

This rearrangement joins TRBV19 to TRBJ2-7; D is possibly TRBD1 or TRBD2 (5 bases each). The V gene's germline CDR1 is LNHDA and CDR2 SQIVND (reference sequence). This CDR3 has 14 amino acids. The V end lost 2 bases, the J end lost 2 bases, and 10 bases lay between the germline ends. The CDR3: CASSISQGAYEQYF. CDR3 in DNA: TGTGCCAGTAGTATAAGCCAGGGAGCCTACGAGCAGTACTTC.

The chain couples TRBV27 to TRBJ2-2; no firm D call. This CDR3 region has 13 residues. V dropped 6 bases and J dropped 6 bases, with 11 bases sitting between them. From germline, CDR1 is MNHEY and CDR2 SMNVEV (reference sequence). The CDR3 spells CASSPRGAGELFF. The DNA of the CDR3 is TGTGCCAGCAGCCCCAGAGGCGCCGGGGAGCTGTTTTTT.

This chain uses TRBV29-1 with TRBJ2-1; 10 positions agree with TRBD1. CDR1 and CDR2 from the germline V gene are SQVTM and ANQGSEA. V lost 4 bases and J lost 7; bases outside the gene matches: 1. The CDR3 has 12 amino acids. CDR3 loop: CSVGGQGNEQFF. DNA for the CDR3: TGCAGCGTTGGGGGACAGGGGAATGAGCAGTTCTTC.

Remarks on this clone: At one of its ends the junction is not consistent with the germline gene, which may arise from a read error. The gene calls are TRBV6-5 and TRBJ2-3; TRBD2 matches 9 bases. The CDR3 is 13 amino acids. Germline loops: CDR1 MNHEY, CDR2 SVGAGI. CDR3 residues: CASRGTSKDTQYF. The CDR3 region has the DNA TGTGCCAGCAGGGGGACTAGCAAAGATACGCAGTATTTT.

This clone was recorded only once. The gene calls are TRBV4-1 and TRBJ1-3, with D possibly TRBD1 on 5 matching bases. CDR1 is MGHRA and CDR2 is YSYEKL in the germline V gene. V gave up 0 bases and J gave up 4 bases, with 7 bases separating them. There are 14 residues in the CDR3. The CDR3 loop is CASSQDREGNTIYF. CDR3 sequence (DNA): TGCGCCAGCAGCCAAGACAGGGAAGGAAACACCATATATTTT.

The rearrangement links TRBV2 to TRBJ2-7; D ambiguous. The CDR3 spans 14 residues. Germline CDR1 is SNHLY and CDR2 is FYNNEI. V shed 3 bases and J shed 4 bases, with 13 bases lying between them. The CDR3 region is CASSEDLRVYEQYF. CDR3 DNA: TGTGCCAGCAGTGAGGATCTCCGTGTTTACGAGCAGTACTTC. Filled out from reference TRBV2 and TRBJ2-7, the complete variable domain reads EPEVTQTPSHQVTQMGQEVILRCVPISNHLYFYWYRQILGQKVEFLVSFYNNEISEKSEIFDDQFSVERPDGSNFTLKIRSTKLEDSAMYFCASSEDLRVYEQYFGPGTRLTVT.

The chain carries TRBV11-3 and TRBJ2-7, with TRBD1 as a possible D gene (6 bases). V was cut by 3 bases and J by 2 bases, with 23 bases left in between. This CDR3 is 18 amino acids long. Germline-derived CDR1 and CDR2 are SGHNT and YENEEA. DNA of the CDR3: TGTGCCAGCAGCTTTATGGGGCCGGACAGATTAGGGGCCTACGAGCAGTACTTC. Its protein product is CASSFMGPDRLGAYEQYF.

Concerning this clone itself: A single base separates this from a much larger clone, so it may be a read error. Within the sample, other DNA sequences also encode this same CDR3. The chain recombines TRBV6-5 with TRBJ1-1; D is ambiguous. The CDR3 sequence is 12 residues long. Germline V gene data show CDR1 as MNHEY and CDR2 as SVGAGI. V gave up 5 bases and J gave up 0 bases, with 4 bases separating them. The chain's CDR3 is CASSTMNTEAFF. The CDR3 bases are TGTGCCAGCAGTACGATGAACACTGAAGCTTTCTTT.

The V and J genes are TRBV6-5 and TRBJ2-3, with D possibly called TRBD1 or TRBD2 (6 bases each). Germline loops: CDR1 MNHEY, CDR2 SVGAGI. This CDR3 spans 14 amino acids. Trimming cost V 5 bases and J 4 bases, with 13 bases left between them. This CDR3 reads CASSKGGRPDTQYF. CDR3 bases: TGTGCCAGCAGTAAGGGGGGCCGTCCAGATACGCAGTATTTT.

This chain links TRBV30 with TRBJ1-2; TRBD1 aligns across 11 bases. The CDR3 sequence is 13 residues long. V was pared by 5 bases and J by 6 bases, with 5 bases of the junction left unmatched. Germline lookup yields CDR1 GTSNPN and CDR2 SVGIG (reference sequence). This CDR3 reads CAWGGQGANGYTF. The DNA of the CDR3 is TGTGCCTGGGGAGGACAGGGGGCGAATGGCTACACCTTC.

The rearrangement uses TRBV7-3 and TRBJ2-3, with D unresolved. Germline V gene lookup returns CDR1 SGHTA and CDR2 FQGTGA. Trimming removed 5 bases at V and 4 bases at J, with 10 bases between. The CDR3 extends over 13 amino acids. The CDR3 DNA follows: TGTGCCAGCAGCACACTCCCGCCAGATACGCAGTATTTT. This sequence encodes CASSTLPPDTQYF.

Only a few counts were recorded for this clone. J is TRBJ1-2 and V is TRBV15; 7 bases agree with TRBD1. The CDR3 is 14 residues long. CDR1 is LNHNV and CDR2 is YYDKDF in the germline V gene (reference sequence). With 1 base clipped from V and 4 bases from J, the junction kept 3 bases outside the gene matches. CDR3 nucleotides: TGTGCCACCAGCAGAGTCGAGGGGGCCTATGGCTACACCTTC. This codes for CATSRVEGAYGYTF.

CDR3 DNA sequence: TGCGCCAGCAGCTTCCAGGGGCGGGTCGGGGAGCTGTTTTTT. This encodes CASSFQGRVGELFF. The genes are TRBV5-1 and TRBJ2-2, with D tentatively TRBD1 (6 bases). With 2 bases removed from V and 7 bases from J, the gap between germline ends came to 12 bases. This CDR3 has 14 amino acids. Germline values: CDR1 SGHRS, CDR2 YFSETQ.

This clone was picked up one time. The gene calls are TRBV19 and TRBJ2-2; 10 bases match TRBD1. CDR1 and CDR2 (germline): LNHDA, SQIVND (reference sequence). This CDR3 comprises 13 residues. V was pared by 8 bases and J by 6 bases, with 3 bases of the junction left unmatched. The CDR3 loop is CASSGTGAGELFF. As DNA, the CDR3 is TGTGCCAGTTCCGGGACAGGGGCCGGGGAGCTGTTTTTT.

In this sample, this clone is medium-sized. The gene calls are TRBV11-2 and TRBJ2-5; D is undetermined. V was shortened by 2 bases and J by 5 bases, with 9 bases between the two germline ends. The germline CDR1 and CDR2 sequences are SGHAT and FQNNGV. The length of the CDR3 is 13 residues. CDR3 nucleotides: TGTGCCAGCAGCTTATGGCGGTCGGAGACCCAGTACTTC. It translates to CASSLWRSETQYF.

The rearrangement joins TRBV6-6 to TRBJ2-2; D is unresolved. Between the trimmed V and J ends, which lost 2 bases and 6 bases, there was a span of 4 bases. Germline V gene lookup returns CDR1 MNHNY and CDR2 SVGAGI (reference sequence). This CDR3 is built from 12 residues. CDR3 sequence: CASSYAAGELFF. DNA of the CDR3: TGTGCCAGCAGTTACGCCGCCGGGGAGCTGTTTTTT.

This clone was recorded only once. The rearrangement links TRBV9 to TRBJ1-1, with a weak D call TRBD1 (5 bases). Germline V gene data show CDR1 as SGDLS and CDR2 as YYNGEE. V was trimmed by 1 base and J by 5 bases, leaving 12 bases between them. CDR3 length: 14 residues. The CDR3 DNA reads TGTGCCAGCAGCGTAACTGGGGGAAGGACTGAAGCTTTCTTT. It is translated as CASSVTGGRTEAFF.

The chain has TRBV7-9 and TRBJ2-1; D possibly matches TRBD1 or TRBD2 (5 bases each). Germline V gene lookup returns CDR1 SEHNR and CDR2 FQNEAQ (reference sequence). V dropped 5 bases and J dropped 6 bases, with 17 bases sitting between them. The CDR3 has 15 amino acids. The CDR3 reads CASSVRAEEFNEQFF. The CDR3 DNA is TGTGCCAGCAGCGTCAGGGCGGAGGAGTTCAATGAGCAGTTCTTC.